A single sample is the source of the 29 T cell receptor beta chains below, sequenced in a study of regulatory T cells in long-lasting Graves disease. As to time point: persistent/refractory GD, antithyroid drugs over 5 years with positive TRAb. Extracted RNA from PBMCs served as the source of the TCR library. The TCR beta library used iRepertoire HTBI primers with Arm-PCR amplification of CDR3. TCRdb reprocessed the multiplex PCR reads via MiXCR and lists one record per CDR3 protein. The sample holds 300,000 to 400,000 distinct CDR3 sequences; roughly a fifth are singletons and the top ten take roughly 27%. The sequencing used peripheral blood mononuclear cells (PBMCs), collected when the disease was refractory, from a patient treated with antithyroid drugs. All receptors derive from a female donor with Graves disease.

The rearrangement links TRBV20-1 to TRBJ2-5; tentative D call: TRBD1 (6 bases). Germline loops: CDR1 DFQATT, CDR2 SNEGSKA (reference sequence). The CDR3 is made up of 11 amino acids. The germline V and J ends were trimmed by 5 bases and 5 bases, with 9 bases remaining between them. The CDR3 is CSAGQPETQYF. The CDR3 DNA sequence: TGCAGTGCTGGACAGCCTGAGACCCAGTACTTC.

This clonotype was seen at least ten times. The V gene is TRBV29-1, the J gene TRBJ1-1; 12 bases map to TRBD1. The V gene's germline CDR1 is SQVTM and CDR2 ANQGSEA. The V segment lost 7 bases and the J segment 10 bases; nucleotides outside the gene matches: 7. The CDR3 spans 12 residues. CDR3 DNA: TGCAGCGACGGAGGGACAGGGGGCGTAGCTTTCTTT. Residues: CSDGGTGGVAFF. Complete variable domain (other parts from reference TRBV29-1 and TRBJ1-1): SAVISQKPSRDICQRGTSLTIQCQVDSQVTMMFWYRQQPGQSLTLIATANQGSEATYESGFVIDKFPISRPNLTFSTLTVSNMSPEDSSIYLCSDGGTGGVAFFGQGTRLTVV.

The chain couples TRBV5-1 to TRBJ2-2; perhaps TRBD1 as D (6 bases). The CDR3 loop spans 16 amino acids. The germline CDR1 and CDR2 sequences are SGHRS and YFSETQ. The V gene lost 2 bases and the J gene lost 0 bases, with 11 bases spanning the gap. In DNA, the CDR3 is TGCGCCAGCAGCTTATCCGGGACAACGAACACCGGGGAGCTGTTTTTT. Its translation is CASSLSGTTNTGELFF. The complete variable domain, with remaining parts taken from reference TRBV5-1 and TRBJ2-2, reads KAGVTQTPRYLIKTRGQQVTLSCSPISGHRSVSWYQQTPGQGLQFLFEYFSETQRNKGNFPGRFSGRQFSNSRSEMNVSTLELGDSALYLCASSLSGTTNTGELFFGEGSRLTVL.

This clonotype was seen a handful of times. V gene TRBV20-1 combines with J gene TRBJ1-5, with a tentative D call TRBD1 (5 bases). The length of the CDR3 is 15 residues. In germline, CDR1 is DFQATT, CDR2 SNEGSKA (reference sequence). Deletions cut 1 base from V and 3 bases from J, with 13 bases between. The CDR3 DNA reads TGCAGTGCTAGAGTCCCGGGACGGATCAATCAGCCCCAGCATTTT. Translating gives CSARVPGRINQPQHF.

The chain couples TRBV4-3 to TRBJ1-4, with D hard to call. V shed 0 bases and J shed 6 bases, with 11 bases lying between them. This CDR3 is 15 amino acids long. Germline V gene sequence: CDR1 LGHNA, CDR2 YSLEER. The CDR3 region has the DNA TGCGCCAGCAGCCAAGAGGCCTCCCGGGATGAAAAACTGTTTTTT. It translates to CASSQEASRDEKLFF.

This clonotype showed up many times. The V and J genes are TRBV7-9 and TRBJ1-1, with a possible D match to TRBD1 (5 bases). This CDR3 comprises 15 residues. Germline assignment: CDR1 SEHNR and CDR2 FQNEAQ (reference sequence). With 1 base removed from V and 0 bases from J, the gap between germline ends came to 9 bases. The CDR3 DNA is TGTGCCAGCAGCTTAGGCGGCAGGGTGAACACTGAAGCTTTCTTT. This translates into CASSLGGRVNTEAFF.

This clonotype was seen at least ten times. The chain recombines TRBV20-1 with TRBJ1-1; D perhaps matches TRBD1 (5 bases). The germline V gene encodes CDR1 DFQATT and CDR2 SNEGSKA (reference sequence). Trimming cost V 2 bases and J 3 bases, with 10 bases left between them. The CDR3 is 13 amino acids. The CDR3 region has the DNA TGCAGTGCTAGAAGTTCCAGGGACACTGAAGCTTTCTTT. Its protein product is CSARSSRDTEAFF.

The sample holds many counts of this clonotype. The chain joins TRBV6-1 to TRBJ2-5; 9 bases map to TRBD2. Germline-derived CDR1 and CDR2 are MNHNS and SASEGT. With V trimmed by 6 bases and J by 5 bases, 7 bases remained unmatched. The CDR3 is 14 amino acids. The CDR3 here is CASRPRGGLETQYF. The CDR3 DNA is TGTGCCAGCAGGCCGCGGGGGGGCCTGGAGACCCAGTACTTC.

This clonotype occurred a few times. The V and J genes are TRBV7-6 and TRBJ2-5, with a possible D match to TRBD2 (5 bases). V was clipped by 3 bases and J by 4 bases, with 9 bases between them. The CDR3 spans 13 residues. Germline CDR1 SGHVS, CDR2 FNYEAQ. The CDR3 bases are TGTGCCAGCAGCTTGCGGGTGCGAGAGACCCAGTACTTC. Residues: CASSLRVRETQYF.

This clonotype was found a few times. The chain recombines TRBV6-2 or TRBV6-3 with TRBJ1-1; D may be TRBD1 (6 bases). V was pared by 3 bases and J by 5 bases, with 19 bases between. This CDR3 comprises 16 residues. The germline gives CDR1 MNHEY, CDR2 SVGEGT. The CDR3 loop is CASSYRYGQTKTEAFF. Written as DNA, the CDR3 is TGTGCCAGCAGTTATAGGTATGGACAGACCAAAACTGAAGCTTTCTTT.

This clonotype was observed many times. This chain connects TRBV28 to TRBJ1-1; no clear D. CDR1 MDHEN and CDR2 SYDVKM come from the germline V gene. The length of the CDR3 is 14 residues. Trimming took off 4 bases at V and 0 bases at J, with 9 bases between the two ends. CDR3: CASSSPGMNTEAFF. CDR3 DNA: TGTGCCAGCAGTTCCCCAGGCATGAACACTGAAGCTTTCTTT.

This clonotype was picked up many times. The chain links TRBV3-1 to TRBJ1-5; 7 bases line up with TRBD1. CDR1 is LGHDT and CDR2 is YNNKEL in the germline V gene (reference sequence). This CDR3 is 14 amino acids long. J lost 6 bases, V lost 4 bases, and 6 bases had no gene match. CDR3 coding DNA: TGTGCCAGCAGCCTTTCGACAGGGCTTCAGCCCCAGCATTTT. Protein product: CASSLSTGLQPQHF.

This clonotype showed up many times. This chain joins TRBV12-3 or TRBV12-4 and TRBJ1-3, with a possible D match to TRBD1 (6 bases). V lost 1 base to trimming and J lost 3 bases, with 13 bases between them. The CDR3 extends over 16 amino acids. The CDR3 spells CASSLERGASGNTIYF. The CDR3 region has the DNA TGTGCCAGCAGTTTAGAACGGGGGGCAAGTGGAAACACCATATATTTT.

This clonotype was counted many times. The CDR3 nucleotides are TGTGCCAGCAGCCAAGATTACGGGGACAGAGGGTATGGCTACACCTTC. It specifies CASSQDYGDRGYGYTF. V gene TRBV3-1 combines with J gene TRBJ1-2; 7 nucleotides line up with TRBD1. Trimming cost V 0 bases and J 5 bases; bases outside gene matches: 9. The CDR3 totals 16 residues. Germline V gene sequence: CDR1 LGHDT, CDR2 YNNKEL (reference sequence).

This clonotype was counted ten times or more. This chain joins TRBV6-1 and TRBJ2-5; TRBD2 aligns across 9 bases. J gave up 4 bases and V 4 bases, and 10 bases lay outside the gene matches. Germline lookup yields CDR1 MNHNS and CDR2 SASEGT. This CDR3 region has 16 residues. The CDR3 loop is CASSGFFSGRRETQYF. For the CDR3, the DNA is TGTGCCAGCAGTGGGTTTTTTAGCGGGAGAAGAGAGACCCAGTACTTC.

The V and J genes are TRBV20-1 and TRBJ1-2; D gene unclear. Germline lookup yields CDR1 DFQATT and CDR2 SNEGSKA (reference sequence). This CDR3 has 14 amino acids. With 1 base removed from V and 7 bases from J, the gap between germline ends came to 16 bases. As DNA, the CDR3 is TGCAGTGCTAGAGTTCACACTGTAGAGGGTGGCTACACCTTC. It is translated as CSARVHTVEGGYTF.

Details on this clonotype: It is unclear where the CDR3 begins or ends on the DNA, so no DNA is shown, and the CDR3 is as TCRdb lists it. The chain employs TRBV7-9 and TRBJ2-7; the DNA was not used to check the table's D call, TRBD2. From germline, CDR1 is SEHNR and CDR2 FQNEAQ (reference sequence). The CDR3 length equals 23 residues, ends included. The CDR3 protein is CASSFYICSASKDYWGPSYEQYF.

Many counts were recorded for this clonotype. The V and J genes are TRBV20-1 and TRBJ1-2; D is uncertain. The germline V gene encodes CDR1 DFQATT and CDR2 SNEGSKA (reference sequence). V was trimmed by 2 bases and J by 8 bases, leaving 9 bases between them. The CDR3 runs to 11 residues. CDR3 in DNA: TGCAGTGCTAGAACTGCGGGAGGCTACACCTTC. Its protein product is CSARTAGGYTF.

This clonotype was counted ten times or more. The rearrangement joins TRBV19 to TRBJ1-4; D not certain. The germline V gene encodes CDR1 LNHDA and CDR2 SQIVND (reference sequence). The CDR3 spans 16 residues. The V and J ends lost 5 bases and 0 bases respectively, with 13 bases between them. The CDR3 protein is CASSPEWAATNEKLFF. CDR3 nucleotides: TGTGCCAGTAGTCCCGAGTGGGCAGCAACTAATGAAAAACTGTTTTTT.

This clonotype was seen ten or more times. The gene calls are TRBV7-3 and TRBJ1-1, with D possibly TRBD1 on 5 matching bases. Trimming took off 5 bases at V and 0 bases at J, with 16 bases between the two ends. Germline V gene lookup returns CDR1 SGHTA and CDR2 FQGTGA. The length of the CDR3 is 16 residues. The CDR3 reads CASSPQPGPLNTEAFF. Written as DNA, the CDR3 is TGTGCCAGCAGCCCCCAACCGGGACCTCTGAACACTGAAGCTTTCTTT.

This clonotype was counted ten times or more. The CDR3 coding sequence is TGTGCCAGCAGTTTCCACACCCTCTACGAGCAGTACTTC. This encodes CASSFHTLYEQYF. V and J are TRBV12-3 or TRBV12-4 and TRBJ2-7, with unresolved D. CDR3 length equals 13 residues. V shed 3 bases and J shed 3 bases, with 9 bases lying between them.

Many counts were recorded for this clonotype. One junction end does not reproduce the germline sequence, and a read error may be involved. V usage is TRBV12-3 or TRBV12-4 and J usage is TRBJ1-5, with D hard to call. The length of the CDR3 is 15 residues. This chain's CDR3 is CASSLGQNSNQPQHF. The CDR3, as DNA: TGTGCCAGCAGCTTAGGCCAGAATAGCAATCAGCCCCAGCATTTT.

This clonotype was recorded at least ten times. The genes are TRBV6-1 and TRBJ2-7; D is unresolved. CDR1 MNHNS and CDR2 SASEGT come from the germline V gene. This CDR3 comprises 11 residues. V shed 6 bases and J shed 12 bases, with 15 bases lying between them. CDR3 sequence (DNA): TGTGCCAGCAGCCACCGGGCAGCACTGTACTTC. Its protein product is CASSHRAALYF.

This clonotype has ten or more counts. The chain links TRBV29-1 to TRBJ2-5, with 8 nucleotides matching TRBD1. The CDR3 is made up of 18 amino acids. Germline CDR1 and CDR2: SQVTM and ANQGSEA. V shed 4 bases, J shed 1 base, and the junction held 17 bases outside the gene matches. CDR3 bases: TGCAGCGTTGGGGGTTCAACACCGGACAGGGCGTTCCAAGAGACCCAGTACTTC. The encoded protein is CSVGGSTPDRAFQETQYF.

This chain uses TRBV5-6 with TRBJ2-2; D might be TRBD1 or TRBD2, each matching 5 bases. Germline assignment: CDR1 SGHDT and CDR2 YYEEEE. Trimming left V 0 bases short and J 3 bases short, with 12 bases between. This CDR3 spans 16 amino acids. CDR3 sequence (DNA): TGTGCCAGCAGCTTGGGGCCGGGACGTGACACCGGGGAGCTGTTTTTT. Amino acids: CASSLGPGRDTGELFF.

This clonotype was seen only a few times. The genes are TRBV27 and TRBJ2-7, with D unclear. V lost 3 bases to trimming and J lost 5 bases, with 5 bases between them. The germline CDR1 and CDR2 sequences are MNHEY and SMNVEV (reference sequence). The length of the CDR3 is 11 residues. In DNA, the CDR3 is TGTGCCAGCAGTTTTAAAAACGAGCAGTACTTC. This gives the protein CASSFKNEQYF.

This clonotype was counted ten times or more. The chain employs TRBV30 and TRBJ1-6; 7 positions agree with TRBD1. V trimming: 5 bases; J trimming: 4 bases; junction bases outside the gene matches: 2. This CDR3 spans 13 amino acids. The germline CDR1 and CDR2 sequences are GTSNPN and SVGIG (reference sequence). The CDR3 sequence: CAWETGYNSPLHF. Here the CDR3 DNA reads TGTGCCTGGGAGACAGGGTATAATTCACCCCTCCACTTT.

This chain connects TRBV19 to TRBJ1-5; D might be TRBD1 (5 bases). CDR3 length: 16 amino acids. Germline V gene data show CDR1 as LNHDA and CDR2 as SQIVND (reference sequence). V was cut by 2 bases and J by 4 bases, with 15 bases left in between. In DNA form, the CDR3 reads TGTGCCAGTAGTATAATCCCCGGGACTGCTAATCAGCCCCAGCATTTT. Translation: CASSIIPGTANQPQHF.

Turning to this clonotype: Since a much larger clone is just one base distant, this may be a read error. The CDR3, as DNA: TGTGCCAGCAGTTACCGGGGGCAGAGTACCAATTCACCCCTCCGCTTT. This sequence encodes CASSYRGQSTNSPLRF. The chain carries TRBV6-5 and TRBJ1-6; D is possibly TRBD1 (6 bases). From germline, CDR1 is MNHEY and CDR2 SVGAGI. The length of the CDR3 is 16 residues.